These 15 T cell receptor beta chains were all obtained from the same sample, sequenced in a study of T cell repertoires in cytomegalovirus infection. One entry per CDR3 protein, called by TCRdb with MiXCR from the reads. The repertoire includes about 890,000 distinct CDR3 sequences, approximately 31% of them detected once, and 13% sits in the top ten. These TCRs' antigens remain unknown. This material consisted of cultured CD8+ T cells from PBMCs, taken from culture after CMV antigen stimulation. These receptors all come from a human donor in good health (CMV status not recorded). Some clones in this sample may be carry-over from other donors' samples.

This clonotype has only a few counts. The chain links TRBV12-3 or TRBV12-4 to TRBJ1-1; D ambiguous. V was clipped by 5 bases and J by 0 bases, with 13 bases between them. This CDR3 has 15 residues. The CDR3 region has the DNA TGTGCCAGCAGTCGCAGAGGAGGCATGAACACTGAAGCTTTCTTT. Translating it yields CASSRRGGMNTEAFF.

The chain is built from TRBV20-1 and TRBJ1-5; 8 bases align to TRBD1. Germline V gene data show CDR1 as DFQATT and CDR2 as SNEGSKA (reference sequence). The length of the CDR3 is 14 residues. V dropped 3 bases and J dropped 3; count of bases not matched to a gene: 4. The CDR3 DNA follows: TGCAGTGCTAGCAACAGGGGGTTCAATCAGCCCCAGCATTTT. Translation: CSASNRGFNQPQHF.

With respect to this clonotype: One end of the junction is discordant with germline, which a read error may explain. The rearrangement uses TRBV7-7 and TRBJ2-3, with D perhaps being TRBD1 or TRBD2 (5 bases each). Germline assignment: CDR1 SSHAT and CDR2 FNYEAQ (reference sequence). This CDR3 has 12 residues. As DNA, the CDR3 is TGTGCTAGCAGCGGTCCTCGTGGGGGGCAGTATTTT. Amino acids: CASSGPRGGQYF.

This clonotype was seen only a few times. V and J are TRBV27 and TRBJ2-2, with D hard to call. The CDR3 length is 14 residues. The ends were cut back, 10 bases at V and 0 bases at J, with 12 bases in the middle. Germline CDR1 reads MNHEY; CDR2 reads SMNVEV (reference sequence). CDR3 in DNA: TGTGCCACCTCAGGACCTCCGAACACCGGGGAGCTGTTTTTT. Translated: CATSGPPNTGELFF.

In its sample, this clonotype was seen many times. This sequence joins TRBV4-1 and TRBJ1-4, with D unresolved. Germline-derived CDR1 and CDR2 are MGHRA and YSYEKL. With 3 bases removed from V and 4 bases from J, the gap between germline ends came to 12 bases. The CDR3 runs 15 residues. CDR3 amino acids: CASSQEKGRNEKLFF. DNA of the CDR3: TGCGCCAGCAGCCAGGAGAAGGGTCGTAATGAAAAACTGTTTTTT.

This clonotype showed up just a few times. This chain uses TRBV28 with TRBJ1-1; D might be TRBD1 (6 bases). This CDR3 spans 15 amino acids. In germline, CDR1 is MDHEN, CDR2 SYDVKM. Between the trimmed V and J ends, which lost 4 bases and 10 bases, there was a span of 22 bases. The CDR3 loop is CASSSPGNGGARAFF. The CDR3 nucleotides are TGTGCCAGCAGTTCACCTGGAAACGGGGGGGCGCGAGCTTTCTTT.

This clonotype was counted between two and nine times. The chain recombines TRBV19 with TRBJ2-7; TRBD2 is a possible D gene (5 bases). CDR3 length: 14 residues. From germline, CDR1 is LNHDA and CDR2 SQIVND (reference sequence). The DNA of the CDR3 is TGTTCCCCGGATTCCCAGCGGACGGCCTACGAGCAGTACGTC. Translating it yields CSPDSQRTAYEQYV.

V is TRBV6-1 and J is TRBJ1-5; D might be TRBD1 (6 bases). The V and J ends lost 4 bases and 0 bases respectively, with 25 bases between them. The CDR3 runs 20 residues. CDR1 and CDR2 from the germline V gene are MNHNS and SASEGT. CDR3 sequence (DNA): TGTGCCAGCAGTGCCCGGAGGGTAGGGGGACATCTTGATAGCAATCAGCCCCAGCATTTT. Translation: CASSARRVGGHLDSNQPQHF.

The V gene is TRBV7-8, the J gene TRBJ2-1; D gene uncertain. The V end lost 5 bases, the J end lost 6 bases, and 11 bases lay between the germline ends. This CDR3 comprises 13 residues. Per germline, CDR1 SGHVS and CDR2 FQNEAQ. CDR3 residues: CASSQFALNEQFF. The CDR3, as DNA: TGTGCCAGCAGCCAGTTCGCCCTCAATGAGCAGTTCTTC.

This clonotype was seen only a few times. The chain carries TRBV15 and TRBJ2-1; perhaps TRBD2 as D (5 bases). Trimming cost V 4 bases and J 12 bases, with 10 bases left between them. This CDR3 is 11 amino acids long. CDR1 LNHNV and CDR2 YYDKDF come from the germline V gene (reference sequence). The CDR3 DNA reads as TGTGCCACCAGCATCGGGAAGGGGCAGTTCTTC. Translating gives CATSIGKGQFF.

This rearrangement joins TRBV7-6 to TRBJ2-2, with D uncertain. The CDR3 totals 17 residues. Germline V gene lookup returns CDR1 SGHVS and CDR2 FNYEAQ. Between the trimmed V and J ends, which lost 5 bases and 0 bases, there was a span of 16 bases. As DNA, the CDR3 is TGTGCCAGCAGCCTTAGGATCAGGAAGACGAACACCGGGGAGCTGTTTTTT. Its translation is CASSLRIRKTNTGELFF.

This clonotype was observed a few times. V and J are TRBV6-2 or TRBV6-3 and TRBJ2-7; TRBD2 matches 9 bases. V lost 2 bases and J lost 2; bases outside the gene matches: 4. Germline CDR1 and CDR2: MNHEY and SVGEGT. The CDR3 extends over 15 amino acids. The DNA for the CDR3 is TGTGCCAGCAGTTACGGAGTAGCGGGGGCCTACGAGCAGTACGTC. It is translated as CASSYGVAGAYEQYV.

This clonotype was counted many times. The V and J genes are TRBV7-2 and TRBJ2-2; 8 bases are shared with TRBD1. V shed 1 base, J shed 6 bases, and the junction held 7 bases outside the gene matches. Germline-derived CDR1 and CDR2 are SGHTA and FQGNSA. This CDR3 spans 16 amino acids. The CDR3 region has the DNA TGTGCCAGCAGCTTAGGCTACAGGGGGTTCCCCGGGGAGCTGTTTTTT. Translated: CASSLGYRGFPGELFF.

In regard to this clonotype: One end of the junction does not line up with germline, which may come from a read error. The chain couples TRBV28 to TRBJ2-6, with 10 bases matching TRBD2. Germline V CDR1 and CDR2: MDHEN, SYDVKM. The CDR3 is 19 residues long. The CDR3 DNA reads TGTGTCAGCAGTTCCTCTTGGACTAGCGGTGCCTCTGGGGCCAACGTCCTGACTTTC. Its translation is CVSSSSWTSGASGANVLTF.

In DNA form, the CDR3 reads TGTGCCAGCAGCCAAGCACGGGATTCACCCCTCCACTTT. Its protein product is CASSQARDSPLHF. The chain carries TRBV27 and TRBJ1-6; D not resolved. Germline CDR1 MNHEY, CDR2 SMNVEV (reference sequence). Trimming removed 6 bases at V and 8 bases at J, with 11 bases between. The CDR3 totals 13 residues.